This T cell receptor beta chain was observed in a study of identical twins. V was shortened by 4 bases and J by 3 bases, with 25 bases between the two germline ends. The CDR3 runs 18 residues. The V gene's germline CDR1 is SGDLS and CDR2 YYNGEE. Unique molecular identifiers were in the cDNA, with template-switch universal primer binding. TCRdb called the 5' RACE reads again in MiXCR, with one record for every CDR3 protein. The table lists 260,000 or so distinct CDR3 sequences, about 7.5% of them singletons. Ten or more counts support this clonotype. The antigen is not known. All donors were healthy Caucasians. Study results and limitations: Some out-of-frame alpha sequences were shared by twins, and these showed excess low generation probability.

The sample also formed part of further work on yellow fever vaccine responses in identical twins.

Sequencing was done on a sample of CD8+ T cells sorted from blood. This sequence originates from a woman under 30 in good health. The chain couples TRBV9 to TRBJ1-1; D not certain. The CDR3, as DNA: TGTGCCAGCAGCCCCAGATTACCTCGAGCAGTGCGGGACACTGAAGCTTTCTTT. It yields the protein CASSPRLPRAVRDTEAFF.